The 29 T cell receptor beta chains reported below all come from one sample, sequenced in a study of blood T cells in healthy people across ages. A second PCR of 7 to 11 cycles used a sample-barcoded 5' primer and a J-beta primer mix. TCRdb reanalysed the 5' RACE reads using MiXCR and keeps one entry per CDR3 protein. The data show 1.5 million to 2 million distinct CDR3 sequences, approximately 28% seen once. The specimen sequenced was blood. Source of these receptors: a woman under 40 in good health.

This clonotype has at least ten counts. The rearrangement uses TRBV6-5 and TRBJ1-2; D is unclear. From germline, CDR1 is MNHEY and CDR2 SVGAGI. Trimming took off 10 bases at V and 1 base at J, with 13 bases between the two ends. This CDR3 contains 13 residues. In DNA form, the CDR3 reads TGTGCCACTCGGGGAGGGAATAACTATGGCTACACCTTC. It encodes CATRGGNNYGYTF.

In the case of this clonotype: An end of the junction does not agree with germline; a read error may underlie this. The gene calls are TRBV2 and TRBJ1-5; D is ambiguous. The CDR3 has 14 residues. Germline loops: CDR1 SNHLY, CDR2 FYNNEI. Written as DNA, the CDR3 is TGTGCCAGCACGTCCTCCGGGAGGGATCAGCCCCGGCATTTT. This gives the protein CASTSSGRDQPRHF.

The genes are TRBV10-3 and TRBJ2-3; D is uncertain. V gave up 2 bases and J gave up 2 bases, with 11 bases separating them. The CDR3 runs to 15 residues. The germline V gene encodes CDR1 ENHRY and CDR2 SYGVKD. The CDR3 is CAISEPTRITDTQYF. The CDR3 DNA reads TGTGCCATCAGTGAGCCCACACGGATCACAGATACGCAGTATTTT.

With regard to this clonotype: An end of the junction does not agree with germline; a read error may underlie this. V usage is TRBV28 and J usage is TRBJ2-6; 11 bases match TRBD1. CDR1 and CDR2 (germline): MDHEN, SYDVKM. This CDR3 has 17 residues. CDR3 protein: CTSRTGQGAPGANVLTF. The CDR3, as DNA: TGTACCAGCAGAACTGGACAGGGGGCACCTGGGGCCAACGTCCTGACTTTC.

This clonotype was seen at least ten times. This sequence joins TRBV4-1 and TRBJ2-3, with 8 bases aligning to TRBD2. Germline CDR1 and CDR2: MGHRA and YSYEKL. Trimming cost V 4 bases and J 6 bases; bases outside gene matches: 18. This CDR3 has 18 residues. The CDR3 protein is CASSPRSSRRGAADTQYF. The CDR3 DNA reads TGCGCCAGCAGCCCCCGGTCCTCCAGGCGGGGGGCCGCGGATACGCAGTATTTT.

This rearrangement joins TRBV14 to TRBJ1-2; D is undetermined. This CDR3 contains 12 residues. CDR1 is SGHDN, CDR2 FVKESK, per germline. V lost 2 bases and J 3 bases, leaving 4 bases between the germline ends. CDR3 coding DNA: TGTGCCAGCAGCCAACCCTACTATGGCTACACCTTC. This gives the protein CASSQPYYGYTF.

The chain employs TRBV5-1 and TRBJ2-2, with D perhaps assigned TRBD1 or TRBD2 (5 bases each). CDR3 length equals 15 residues. Trimming left V 7 bases short and J 0 bases short, with 13 bases between. Per the germline V gene, CDR1 is SGHRS and CDR2 is YFSETQ. The CDR3 DNA reads as TGCGCCAGCGGACGGGACGCCGCGAACACCGGGGAGCTGTTTTTT. This gives the protein CASGRDAANTGELFF.

The rearrangement uses TRBV27 and TRBJ1-5; D gene unclear. Germline-derived CDR1 and CDR2 are MNHEY and SMNVEV (reference sequence). The length of the CDR3 is 14 residues. Trimming took off 6 bases at V and 7 bases at J, with 16 bases between the two ends. Here the CDR3 reads CASRSTGRSQPQHF. The CDR3 nucleotides are TGTGCCAGCAGGTCCACTGGAAGAAGCCAGCCCCAGCATTTT.

This clonotype was recorded many times. The chain carries TRBV20-1 and TRBJ2-7; a weak D match, TRBD1 (5 bases). Germline V CDR1 and CDR2: DFQATT, SNEGSKA (reference sequence). Trimming took off 3 bases at V and 5 bases at J, with 14 bases between the two ends. The CDR3 loop spans 13 amino acids. CDR3 region: CSASEPGRDEQYF. CDR3 in DNA: TGCAGTGCTAGTGAGCCAGGGCGAGACGAGCAGTACTTC.

The chain uses TRBV20-1 and TRBJ1-1; 11 positions agree with TRBD1. V shed 0 bases and J 7 bases; nucleotides not matched to a gene: 4. The CDR3 is 14 residues long. CDR1 DFQATT and CDR2 SNEGSKA come from the germline V gene (reference sequence). CDR3 protein: CSARERTGGREAFF. The CDR3 DNA follows: TGCAGTGCTAGAGAGCGGACAGGGGGCCGTGAAGCTTTCTTT.

The chain has TRBV5-1 and TRBJ2-1; D may be TRBD2 (5 bases). Germline V gives CDR1 SGHRS, CDR2 YFSETQ. Deletions cut 0 bases from V and 4 bases from J, with 17 bases between. The CDR3 is 17 amino acids. This CDR3 reads CASSLAAGNTFYNEQFF. The CDR3, as DNA: TGCGCCAGCAGCTTGGCCGCGGGTAACACGTTTTACAATGAGCAGTTCTTC.

The CDR3 spells CASSPRQREGINEQYF. The CDR3 bases are TGTGCCAGCTCACCACGGCAGCGGGAGGGCATCAATGAGCAGTACTTC. The chain links TRBV18 to TRBJ2-5; 10 bases are a match to TRBD2. The CDR3 sequence is 16 residues long. CDR1 and CDR2 (germline): KGHSH, LQKENI. V trimming: 1 base; J trimming: 11 bases; junction bases outside the gene matches: 13.

This clonotype was observed many times. V usage is TRBV19 and J usage is TRBJ2-5; possibly TRBD2 for D (6 bases). V lost 6 bases and J lost 3, with 14 bases in between. CDR3 length: 14 amino acids. Germline loops: CDR1 LNHDA, CDR2 SQIVND (reference sequence). The CDR3 DNA follows: TGTGCCAGTAGACCTTGGACGGGGGAAGAGACCCAGTACTTC. Encoded protein: CASRPWTGEETQYF.

This clonotype was recorded at least ten times. The chain uses TRBV12-3 or TRBV12-4 and TRBJ2-5, with 9 bases fitting TRBD2. The CDR3 is 13 amino acids. V trimming: 5 bases; J trimming: 4 bases; junction bases outside the gene matches: 2. In DNA form, the CDR3 reads TGTGCCAGCAGTGGTAGCGGGAGAGAGACCCAGTACTTC. Its translation: CASSGSGRETQYF.

This clonotype was counted a single time. Compared with germline, one end of the junction differs, possibly owing to a read error. The rearrangement links TRBV20-1 to TRBJ1-2, with TRBD1 matching over 8 bases. The CDR3 has 13 residues. CDR1 is DFQATT, CDR2 SNEGSKA, per germline (reference sequence). This chain's CDR3 is CSAATGDGYSYTF. The CDR3 DNA follows: TGCAGTGCCGCGACAGGGGACGGCTATAGCTACACCTTC.

This chain joins TRBV5-1 and TRBJ2-3; 12 bases fit TRBD2. The CDR3 covers 17 residues. With V trimmed by 4 bases and J by 5 bases, 11 bases remained unmatched. Germline V lookup: CDR1 SGHRS, CDR2 YFSETQ. CDR3 protein: CASSLTSGGSVGDTQYF. In DNA, the CDR3 is TGCGCCAGCAGCCTTACTAGCGGGGGGTCCGTAGGAGATACGCAGTATTTT.

The V and J genes are TRBV20-1 and TRBJ2-5; a possible D gene is TRBD2 (5 bases). The germline gives CDR1 DFQATT, CDR2 SNEGSKA (reference sequence). Deletions cut 5 bases from V and 11 bases from J, with 21 bases between. The CDR3 contains 13 residues. The CDR3 DNA sequence: TGCAGTGCTGACGCCTATGGAGGTGATGAGCAGTACTTC. This translates into CSADAYGGDEQYF.

This chain uses TRBV27 with TRBJ1-2; a possible D gene is TRBD1 (5 bases). The CDR3 runs to 14 residues. Trimming removed 5 bases from V and 8 bases from J, with 18 bases in between. Germline CDR1 is MNHEY and CDR2 is SMNVEV (reference sequence). As DNA, the CDR3 is TGTGCCAGCAGTCCCCGGTCGGGGGTTGGGGGCTACACCTTC. It codes for CASSPRSGVGGYTF.

This clonotype was seen repeatedly, ten times or more. The chain uses TRBV7-2 and TRBJ2-7; D possibly corresponds to TRBD1 (5 bases). V lost 5 bases and J 3 bases, leaving 11 bases between the germline ends. CDR3 length equals 13 residues. Per the germline V gene, CDR1 is SGHTA and CDR2 is FQGNSA. The CDR3 DNA reads TGTGCCAGCAGCCCCGACAGACGCTACGAGCAGTACTTC. Protein sequence: CASSPDRRYEQYF. The whole variable domain, remainder taken from reference TRBV7-2 and TRBJ2-7, is GAGVSQSPSNKVTEKGKDVELRCDPISGHTALYWYRQSLGQGLEFLIYFQGNSAPDKSGLPSDRFSAERTGGSVSTLTIQRTQQEDSAVYLCASSPDRRYEQYFGPGTRLTVT.

A few counts support this clonotype. The chain joins TRBV20-1 to TRBJ2-4; the match to TRBD2 covers 13 bases. Germline loops: CDR1 DFQATT, CDR2 SNEGSKA (reference sequence). The CDR3 is 14 amino acids. J was trimmed by 13 bases and V by 6 bases; bases with no gene match: 12. CDR3 nucleotides: TGCAGTGCCCCTTGGACTAGCGGGAGTAAAGAGCAGTACTTC. The encoded protein is CSAPWTSGSKEQYF.

The genes are TRBV5-1 and TRBJ1-1, with D uncertain. This CDR3 contains 16 residues. Germline V gene sequence: CDR1 SGHRS, CDR2 YFSETQ. Trimming took 0 bases from V and 0 from J, leaving 12 bases between them. In DNA, the CDR3 is TGCGCCAGCAGCTTGGCCGCGATAAACATGAACACTGAAGCTTTCTTT. It yields the protein CASSLAAINMNTEAFF.

V gene TRBV7-3 combines with J gene TRBJ2-1; 9 positions agree with TRBD2. After removal of 3 bases from V and 7 bases from J, the junction contained 10 bases not matched to a gene. The CDR3 runs 16 residues. Germline CDR1 and CDR2: SGHTA and FQGTGA. The CDR3 sequence: CASSFGLASGENEQFF. CDR3 in DNA: TGTGCCAGCAGCTTCGGTTTGGCTAGCGGGGAAAATGAGCAGTTCTTC.

The chain links TRBV28 to TRBJ2-1, with D possibly TRBD1 on 6 matching bases. Germline CDR1 reads MDHEN; CDR2 reads SYDVKM. The CDR3 loop spans 13 amino acids. With 10 bases removed from V and 1 base from J, the gap between germline ends came to 11 bases. DNA of the CDR3: TGTGCCACCAGGGGCGATTCCTACAATGAGCAGTTCTTC. As protein: CATRGDSYNEQFF.

This rearrangement joins TRBV12-3 or TRBV12-4 to TRBJ2-1; the match to TRBD2 covers 8 bases. The V segment lost 5 bases and the J segment 2 bases; nucleotides outside the gene matches: 11. This CDR3 has 17 amino acids. The DNA of the CDR3 is TGTGCCAGCAGTCCCCTGCAGCGGGAGCGGCCCTACAATGAGCAGTTCTTC. Translated: CASSPLQRERPYNEQFF.

The sample holds many counts of this clonotype. The chain links TRBV29-1 to TRBJ2-1; 7 bases line up with TRBD2. V was clipped by 4 bases and J by 4 bases; unmatched bases: 4. The CDR3 sequence is 13 residues long. CDR1 and CDR2 (germline): SQVTM, ANQGSEA. The CDR3 spells CSVGWGGYNEQFF. CDR3 DNA sequence: TGCAGCGTTGGGTGGGGGGGGTACAATGAGCAGTTCTTC.

The chain uses TRBV24-1 and TRBJ2-5, with no clear D. The CDR3 has 15 residues. The V end lost 4 bases, the J end lost 1 base, and 12 bases lay between the germline ends. Germline V CDR1 and CDR2: KGHDR, SFDVKD. Here the CDR3 DNA reads TGTGCCACCAGTGACGCCGACGGTGCCCAAGAGACCCAGTACTTC. This gives the protein CATSDADGAQETQYF.

In the case of this clonotype: This may be a read error: a much more frequent sequence differs by one nucleotide. This rearrangement joins TRBV7-8 to TRBJ2-1; D is undetermined. V was shortened by 3 bases and J by 13 bases, with 10 bases between the two germline ends. This CDR3 contains 11 residues. Germline CDR1 and CDR2: SGHVS and FQNEAQ. The CDR3 DNA sequence: TGTGCCAGCAGCTTGGAGAAGACCCAGTTCTTC. Amino acid sequence: CASSLEKTQFF.

The J gene is TRBJ1-1, the V gene TRBV29-1; no reliable D call. CDR1 is SQVTM, CDR2 ANQGSEA, per germline. V was trimmed by 3 bases and J by 0 bases, leaving 5 bases between them. The CDR3 spans 12 residues. As DNA, the CDR3 is TGCAGCGTTGAGAGGATGAACACTGAAGCTTTCTTT. This translates into CSVERMNTEAFF.

As to this clonotype: Being one base from a much bigger clone, this may be a read error. The chain carries TRBV20-1 and TRBJ2-1, with TRBD2 matching over 12 bases. The end of the DNA fits TRBJ2-7 better, so the J call may be wrong. Germline lookup yields CDR1 DFQATT and CDR2 SNEGSKA (reference sequence). The CDR3 extends over 15 amino acids. CDR3 bases: TGCAGTGCTAGAGATGGGACTAGCGGGTTTGATGAGCAGTACTTC. It encodes CSARDGTSGFDEQYF.